This T cell receptor beta chain derives from a study of shared clonotypes between healthy human individuals. Study in general: A donor's plate count was three for CD4 naive and three for CD4 memory; CD8 naive had two and CD8 memory one.

The method was immunoSEQ multiplex PCR; TCRdb's version includes in-frame clones alone and lacks a portion of them. This repertoire shows 2,500,000 or so clones, 80% to 95% found once; its top ten account for approximately 0.4%. Input material: naive CD4+ T cells from PBMCs. Subset: CD45RA+ positively selected. The receptor's source is a man aged 18 to 30 in good health. Some clones in this sample may be carry-over from other donors' samples.

The CDR3 DNA is TGCAGCGTTGGGACGGGACTAGCGGAGATGAATGAGCAGTTCTTC. Amino acid sequence: CSVGTGLAEMNEQFF. This rearrangement joins TRBV29-1 to TRBJ2-1; 11 bases are a match to TRBD2. CDR1 is SQVTM and CDR2 is ANQGSEA in the germline V gene. CDR3 size: 15 residues. With 4 bases clipped from V and 7 bases from J, the junction kept 9 bases outside the gene matches.